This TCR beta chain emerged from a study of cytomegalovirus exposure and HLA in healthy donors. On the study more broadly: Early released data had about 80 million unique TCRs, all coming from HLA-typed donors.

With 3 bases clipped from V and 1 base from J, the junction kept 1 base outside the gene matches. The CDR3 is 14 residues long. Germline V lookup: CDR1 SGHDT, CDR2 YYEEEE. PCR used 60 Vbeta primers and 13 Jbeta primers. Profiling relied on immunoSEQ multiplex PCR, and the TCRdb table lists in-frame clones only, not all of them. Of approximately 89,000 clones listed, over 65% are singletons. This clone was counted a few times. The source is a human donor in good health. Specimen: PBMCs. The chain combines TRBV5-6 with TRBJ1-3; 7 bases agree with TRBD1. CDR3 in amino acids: CASSYRGSGNTIYF. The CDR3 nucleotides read TGTGCCAGCAGCTACAGGGGATCTGGAAACACCATATATTTT.